Given below is one T cell receptor (beta chain) in context. This sample is drawn from a study of T cell changes during pregnancy in multiple sclerosis. The repertoire was sequenced with immunoSEQ multiplex PCR; TCRdb's copy has only in-frame clones and lacks some. This sample has around 69,000 clones, with 92% found just once. The sample here was peripheral blood, taken in the first trimester of pregnancy. The sequence was obtained from a female donor with multiple sclerosis, enrolled in a pregnancy study.

The CDR3 bases are TGTGCCAGCAGCTCAAAAGATTTAGTTGGGCCAGAGACCCAGTACTTC. It is translated as CASSSKDLVGPETQYF. The chain recombines TRBV7-9 with TRBJ2-5; no definite D call. The CDR3 loop spans 16 amino acids. Germline CDR1 is SEHNR and CDR2 is FQNEAQ (reference sequence). Trimming left V 4 bases short and J 4 bases short, with 19 bases between.